One sample yielded the 30 T cell receptor beta chains listed below, sequenced in a study of OX40 agonist ivuxolimab in advanced cancers. Measured with immunoSEQ multiplex PCR; TCRdb has only the in-frame clones, and not every one. The data show 90,000 to 100,000 clones, approximately 95% seen once. Material: CD4+ or CD8+ T cells sorted from blood, obtained in a trial of the OX40 agonist ivuxolimab. These receptors originate from an adult with an advanced solid tumor such as melanoma, head and neck, liver or kidney cancer.

This chain uses TRBV13 with TRBJ2-1, with a possible D match to TRBD1 (6 bases). In germline, CDR1 is PRHDT, CDR2 FYEKMQ (reference sequence). The V end lost 8 bases, the J end lost 0 bases, and 14 bases lay between the germline ends. CDR3 length equals 15 residues. CDR3 protein: CASGLRGLSYNEQFF. CDR3 in DNA: TGTGCCAGCGGACTCAGGGGCCTCTCCTACAATGAGCAGTTCTTC.

The chain joins TRBV19 to TRBJ2-3; D ambiguous. The CDR3 has 14 amino acids. Germline CDR1 reads LNHDA; CDR2 reads SQIVND (reference sequence). V was shortened by 5 bases and J by 3 bases, with 12 bases between the two germline ends. The CDR3 loop reads CASSVYWLTDTQYF. The DNA for the CDR3 is TGTGCCAGTAGTGTCTATTGGTTGACAGATACGCAGTATTTT.

CDR3 in DNA: TGTGCCAGCAGTGATCTAGCGGGAATCCCCACAGATACGCAGTATTTT. As protein: CASSDLAGIPTDTQYF. The chain employs TRBV27 and TRBJ2-3; 9 nucleotides align to TRBD2. Looked up from germline, CDR1 is MNHEY and CDR2 is SMNVEV (reference sequence). There are 16 residues in the CDR3. The junction had 8 bases not matched to a gene; V was cut back by 5 bases and J by 2 bases.

The chain uses TRBV7-3 and TRBJ2-1; D may be TRBD2 (6 bases). V dropped 5 bases and J dropped 3 bases, with 14 bases sitting between them. From germline, CDR1 is SGHTA and CDR2 FQGTGA. The CDR3 contains 15 residues. Here the CDR3 DNA reads TGTGCCAGCAGCGATACCGGGACTCACTACAATGAGCAGTTCTTC. Translating gives CASSDTGTHYNEQFF.

The rearrangement links TRBV1 to TRBJ2-1; the D call of TRBD2 is as the table states it, not checked on the DNA. TRBV1 is a documented pseudogene. The CDR3 runs 18 residues. CDR3 sequence (DNA): TGCACCAGCAGCCAAGATCCCTCTAGCGGGGGAGTACTCAATGAGCAGTTCTTC. Its protein product is CTSSQDPSSGGVLNEQFF.

The genes are TRBV27 and TRBJ1-6; tentatively, D is TRBD1 (5 bases). The CDR3 contains 12 residues. The V end lost 11 bases, the J end lost 4 bases, and 9 bases lay between the germline ends. The germline CDR1 and CDR2 sequences are MNHEY and SMNVEV (reference sequence). This CDR3 reads CASGLYNSPLHF. The CDR3 bases are TGTGCCTCGGGGCTTTATAATTCACCCCTCCACTTT.

The sample holds one count of this clone. The identical CDR3 is also encoded by other nucleotide sequences in the sample. The V gene is TRBV7-3, the J gene TRBJ1-2; no clear D gene. This CDR3 is 16 amino acids long. CDR1 and CDR2 from the germline V gene are SGHTA and FQGTGA. V shed 1 base and J shed 8 bases, with 20 bases lying between them. CDR3 bases: TGTGCCAGCAGCTTAAAAGGGCCGGGTTCGGGTCGGGGCTACACCTTC. Translation: CASSLKGPGSGRGYTF.

This clone was seen once. This chain uses TRBV4-1 with TRBJ2-5; D possibly corresponds to TRBD1 (5 bases). V was trimmed by 4 bases and J by 1 base, leaving 19 bases between them. The CDR3 runs to 17 residues. From germline, CDR1 is MGHRA and CDR2 YSYEKL. The DNA of the CDR3 is TGCGCCAGCAGCCCCACGACAGCTATTACTACCCAAGAGACCCAGTACTTC. Protein product: CASSPTTAITTQETQYF.

This clone is a singleton in its sample. The rearrangement joins TRBV28 to TRBJ1-4, with D possibly TRBD1 on 5 matching bases. The germline gives CDR1 MDHEN, CDR2 SYDVKM. V was trimmed by 5 bases and J by 17 bases, leaving 24 bases between them. This CDR3 contains 14 residues. CDR3 protein: CASSPPMGLNSHFF. Written as DNA, the CDR3 is TGTGCCAGCAGTCCCCCTATGGGACTCAATTCCCATTTTTTT.

The rearrangement uses TRBV27 and TRBJ2-5, with 11 bases fitting TRBD1. CDR3 length: 14 amino acids. Trimming removed 5 bases from V and 4 bases from J; junction bases left unmatched: 3. Germline CDR1 and CDR2: MNHEY and SMNVEV (reference sequence). CDR3 amino acids: CASSGQGARETQYF. The CDR3 nucleotides read TGTGCCAGCAGTGGACAGGGGGCGCGAGAGACCCAGTACTTC.

The chain joins TRBV10-3 to TRBJ1-4; 7 bases match TRBD1. After removal of 2 bases from V and 5 bases from J, the junction contained 8 bases not matched to a gene. The CDR3 length is 16 residues. Germline V gene data show CDR1 as ENHRY and CDR2 as SYGVKD. Written as DNA, the CDR3 is TGTGCCATCAGTGAGCACCCCGGGACAGAAAATGAAAAACTGTTTTTT. Protein sequence: CAISEHPGTENEKLFF.

V is TRBV27 and J is TRBJ2-7, with TRBD1 matching over 7 bases. Germline CDR1 and CDR2: MNHEY and SMNVEV (reference sequence). The ends lost 2 bases at V and 5 bases at J; junction bases unmatched: 3. The CDR3 contains 13 residues. CDR3 sequence reads: CASSLGDSHEQYF. The CDR3 DNA reads as TGTGCCAGCAGTTTAGGGGACAGCCACGAGCAGTACTTC.

The chain recombines TRBV19 with TRBJ1-1, with 7 bases matching TRBD1. This CDR3 has 14 amino acids. With 9 bases clipped from V and 4 bases from J, the junction kept 11 bases outside the gene matches. Germline CDR1 is LNHDA and CDR2 is SQIVND (reference sequence). CDR3 in amino acids: CASANQGGPTEAFF. CDR3 coding DNA: TGTGCCAGCGCCAATCAGGGGGGGCCCACTGAAGCTTTCTTT.

V gene TRBV9 combines with J gene TRBJ1-3; no clear D. Looked up from germline, CDR1 is SGDLS and CDR2 is YYNGEE. V gave up 3 bases and J gave up 3 bases, with 1 base separating them. The CDR3 runs 11 residues. The CDR3 loop reads CASSDGNTIYF. CDR3 in DNA: TGTGCCAGCAGCGATGGAAACACCATATATTTT.

This chain uses TRBV2 with TRBJ2-7, with a tentative D call TRBD1 (6 bases). The CDR3 spans 12 residues. Per germline, CDR1 SNHLY and CDR2 FYNNEI. The germline V and J ends were trimmed by 6 bases and 5 bases, with 11 bases remaining between them. The CDR3 nucleotides are TGTGCCAGCAGGCTAGGGGGTCACGAGCAGTACTTC. Its protein is CASRLGGHEQYF.

This chain uses TRBV2 with TRBJ2-1, with 8 positions matching TRBD2. This CDR3 region has 15 residues. Germline CDR1 is SNHLY and CDR2 is FYNNEI. J lost 7 bases, V lost 5 bases, and 10 bases had no gene match. The CDR3 sequence is CASSSIRGGPNEQFF. In nucleotides, the CDR3 is TGTGCCAGCAGTAGTATCCGCGGGGGGCCAAATGAGCAGTTCTTC.

This chain links TRBV2 with TRBJ1-3, with D possibly being TRBD1 (5 bases). This CDR3 region has 14 residues. The V gene lost 3 bases and the J gene lost 0 bases, with 6 bases spanning the gap. Per germline, CDR1 SNHLY and CDR2 FYNNEI. The CDR3 DNA is TGTGCCAGCAGTGAGAGGGGCTCTGGAAACACCATATATTTT. Translation gives CASSERGSGNTIYF.

V gene TRBV6-6 combines with J gene TRBJ1-1; the D gene is possibly TRBD1 (5 bases). The CDR3 runs 16 residues. V was pared by 6 bases and J by 0 bases, with 17 bases between. Germline CDR1 and CDR2: MNHNY and SVGAGI (reference sequence). CDR3 sequence reads: CASSPLEGLMNTEAFF. CDR3 sequence (DNA): TGTGCCAGCAGCCCCCTGGAGGGACTTATGAACACTGAAGCTTTCTTT.

The V call is TRBV7-8, the J call TRBJ2-2; D is unresolved. Deletions cut 5 bases from V and 0 bases from J, with 13 bases between. This CDR3 comprises 16 residues. Germline V lookup: CDR1 SGHVS, CDR2 FQNEAQ. CDR3 DNA sequence: TGTGCCAGCAGCCTAAGGTCCGATACGAACACCGGGGAGCTGTTTTTT. Translated: CASSLRSDTNTGELFF.

Here the CDR3 DNA reads TGTGCCAGTAGTATAGTCGGACTAGCGGGCCTCACAGATACGCAGTATTTT. Protein product: CASSIVGLAGLTDTQYF. This chain connects TRBV19 to TRBJ2-3; 11 positions match TRBD2. The CDR3 totals 17 residues. V lost 1 base to trimming and J lost 2 bases; unmatched junction nucleotides: 5. CDR1 and CDR2 from the germline V gene are LNHDA and SQIVND (reference sequence).

This clone occurred a few times. The chain uses TRBV28 and TRBJ2-7; the D is unclear. The CDR3 length is 12 residues. Germline CDR1 and CDR2: MDHEN and SYDVKM. With 5 bases removed from V and 0 bases from J, the gap between germline ends came to 5 bases. The chain's CDR3 is CASSLSSYEQYF. The DNA of the CDR3 is TGTGCCAGCAGTCTAAGCTCCTACGAGCAGTACTTC.

This chain links TRBV4-3 with TRBJ1-2; tentatively, D is TRBD1 (5 bases). The CDR3 consists of 16 residues. Trimming pared 0 bases from V and 3 bases from J, leaving 14 bases between. Germline CDR1 is LGHNA and CDR2 is YSLEER. The CDR3 nucleotides are TGCGCCAGCAGCCAAGATCGGGCCTCGGGGGACTATGGCTACACCTTC. This gives the protein CASSQDRASGDYGYTF.

The chain uses TRBV5-1 and TRBJ2-5; D is unresolved. This CDR3 comprises 13 residues. Trimming took 5 bases from V and 2 from J, leaving 10 bases between them. The germline V gene encodes CDR1 SGHRS and CDR2 YFSETQ. This CDR3 reads CASSPDRQETQYF. The CDR3 DNA follows: TGCGCCAGCAGTCCAGACCGACAAGAGACCCAGTACTTC.

The rearrangement links TRBV10-3 to TRBJ1-4; perhaps TRBD1 as D (5 bases). Per the germline V gene, CDR1 is ENHRY and CDR2 is SYGVKD. The V end was cut by 10 bases, the J end by 2 bases, with 11 bases between. The CDR3 is 13 residues long. In DNA, the CDR3 is TGTGCCACCCGGGGGGGTACTAATGAAAAACTGTTTTTT. Translated: CATRGGTNEKLFF.

The chain is built from TRBV6-6 and TRBJ1-2; 9 positions agree with TRBD1. V gave up 4 bases and J gave up 4 bases; unmatched junction bases: 4. This CDR3 contains 14 residues. Germline values: CDR1 MNHNY, CDR2 SVGAGI (reference sequence). CDR3 protein: CASSSDRGLYGYTF. CDR3 nucleotide sequence: TGTGCCAGCAGTTCGGACAGGGGACTCTATGGCTACACCTTC.

The chain couples TRBV4-3 to TRBJ2-3; D is unresolved. Trimming stripped 2 bases from V and 2 bases from J, with 11 bases between. The CDR3 runs to 15 residues. Germline V gene sequence: CDR1 LGHNA, CDR2 YSLEER. The CDR3 coding sequence is TGCGCCAGCAGCCAAAACTACCCCACCACAGATACGCAGTATTTT. Its translation is CASSQNYPTTDTQYF.

The gene calls are TRBV6-4 and TRBJ2-7, with 7 nucleotides matching TRBD2. The CDR3 spans 12 residues. V lost 8 bases and J lost 7; bases outside the gene matches: 8. Per the germline V gene, CDR1 is MRHNA and CDR2 is SNTAGT. The CDR3, as DNA: TGTGCCAGCGGAGAGCGGGAAGATGAGCAGTACTTC. Its protein is CASGEREDEQYF.

The V gene is TRBV5-6, the J gene TRBJ2-7; possibly TRBD2 for D (5 bases). Germline V gives CDR1 SGHDT, CDR2 YYEEEE. The CDR3 has 14 amino acids. Trimming pared 9 bases from V and 0 bases from J, leaving 16 bases between. The CDR3, as DNA: TGTGCCACCCAACGTGGGAGCCCCTCCTACGAGCAGTACTTC. This codes for CATQRGSPSYEQYF.

The chain is built from TRBV6-5 and TRBJ1-5, with D hard to call. The CDR3 sequence is 15 residues long. Germline V gene data show CDR1 as MNHEY and CDR2 as SVGAGI. Between the trimmed V and J ends, which lost 2 bases and 8 bases, there was a span of 16 bases. CDR3: CASSYRFPGIEPQHF. The CDR3 DNA reads TGTGCCAGCAGTTACCGCTTCCCGGGGATTGAGCCCCAGCATTTT.

The chain recombines TRBV18 with TRBJ2-2, with 8 bases fitting TRBD1. There are 16 residues in the CDR3. Germline CDR1 KGHSH, CDR2 LQKENI. V shed 6 bases and J 1 base; nucleotides not matched to a gene: 7. The CDR3 spells CASSPTGGQNTGELFF. The CDR3 DNA sequence: TGTGCCAGCTCGCCTACAGGGGGTCAGAACACCGGGGAGCTGTTTTTT.